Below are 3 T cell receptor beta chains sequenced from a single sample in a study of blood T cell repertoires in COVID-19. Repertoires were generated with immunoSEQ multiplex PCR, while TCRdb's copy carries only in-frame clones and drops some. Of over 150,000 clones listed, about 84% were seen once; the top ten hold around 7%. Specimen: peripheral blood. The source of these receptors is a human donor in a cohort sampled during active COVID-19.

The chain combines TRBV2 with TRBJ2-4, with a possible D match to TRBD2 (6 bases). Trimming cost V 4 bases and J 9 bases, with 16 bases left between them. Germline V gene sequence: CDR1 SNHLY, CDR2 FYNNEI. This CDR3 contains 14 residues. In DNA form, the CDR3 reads TGTGCCAGCAGTGGGAGGGGCGGGCACGGCATTCAGTACTTC. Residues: CASSGRGGHGIQYF.

Here the CDR3 reads CASMDKGPNTEAFF. The DNA of the CDR3 is TGTGCCAGCATGGACAAAGGCCCCAACACTGAAGCTTTCTTT. This chain joins TRBV2 and TRBJ1-1, with a tentative D call TRBD1 (5 bases). Trimming took 7 bases from V and 2 from J, leaving 14 bases between them. The length of the CDR3 is 14 residues. Germline V gene sequence: CDR1 SNHLY, CDR2 FYNNEI.

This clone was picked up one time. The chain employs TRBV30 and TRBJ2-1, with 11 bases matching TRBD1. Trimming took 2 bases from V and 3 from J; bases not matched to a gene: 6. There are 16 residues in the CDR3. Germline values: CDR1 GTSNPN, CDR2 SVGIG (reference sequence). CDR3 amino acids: CAWSKGGQGVYNEQFF. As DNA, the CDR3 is TGTGCCTGGAGTAAAGGGGGACAGGGGGTCTACAATGAGCAGTTCTTC.